The T cell receptor (beta chain) described here comes from a study of coeliac disease. Across the whole study: Without high-resolution HLA typing, biased TRBV7-2 usage was examined as a proof of principle.

One frozen roughly 480,000-cell aliquot per fraction was sequenced. Only in-frame clones appear in the TCRdb table, and some are missing; sequencing was by immunoSEQ multiplex PCR. The table records about 4,400 clones, 60% to 75% of them present only once. The V gene's germline CDR1 is KGHSH and CDR2 LQKENI. The ends were cut back, 3 bases at V and 2 bases at J, with 7 bases in the middle. The CDR3 runs to 14 residues. Turning to this clone: What it recognizes is unknown.

The study's findings and limits: Active celiac intraepithelial and lamina propria samples had lower TRB and TRG clonality than control samples.

The sequence came from a young woman with active celiac disease. The sample taken for sequencing was lamina propria lymphocytes from the gut. This chain joins TRBV18 and TRBJ2-2; a weak D match, TRBD1 (6 bases). The chain's CDR3 is CASSPDSNTGELFF. The CDR3 DNA sequence: TGTGCCAGCTCACCGGACAGTAACACCGGGGAGCTGTTTTTT.